This TCR beta chain was recorded in a study of blood T cell repertoires in COVID-19. Study background: Researchers got acute and convalescent COVID-19 samples from the United States, Italy and Spain. The cDNA or gDNA used as material had been derived from T cells, B-cell-depleted T cells, or PBMCs.

Authors' processing steps: Cell counts per sample came from amplifying reference gene primers. Generated by immunoSEQ multiplex PCR, the TCRdb table keeps only in-frame clones and is missing some. V and J calls and clone size are copied from that table; D and trimming were computed from the DNA. The top ten clones hold 1.5% to 2% of a sample with over 200,000 clones, roughly 87% of them seen once. V lost 2 bases, J lost 7 bases, and 9 bases stayed unmatched. The CDR3 is 16 amino acids. Germline-derived CDR1 and CDR2 are SGHKS and YYEKEE (reference sequence). The V call is TRBV5-5, the J call TRBJ2-1, with TRBD1 matching over 10 bases. The specimen sequenced was peripheral blood. This receptor was taken from a middle-aged man with active or convalescent COVID-19. This CDR3 is CASSFLRRDRGNEQFF. CDR3 sequence (DNA): TGTGCCAGCAGCTTTCTCCGCCGGGACAGGGGAAATGAGCAGTTCTTC.